Included here is one T cell receptor (beta chain) sequence, with context. Its matching antigen is unknown. Germline V gene lookup returns CDR1 KGHSH and CDR2 LQKENI. The germline V and J ends were trimmed by 2 bases and 1 base, with 8 bases remaining between them. The CDR3 totals 14 residues. This entry comes from a study of CD8 T cells in ankylosing spondylitis. General study results and limits: Some of these motif variants have turned up before, in reports on reactive arthritis synovial fluid and blood. Enrichment of disease-linked clones was reportedly significant in matched ankylosing spondylitis synovial fluid.

TCR beta libraries were made by quantitative 5'-RACE with molecular barcodes. A single record per CDR3 protein comes from TCRdb applying MiXCR to the 5' RACE reads. The sample includes some 130,000 distinct CDR3 sequences, roughly 6.6% seen only once; the top ten take around 11%. V and J are TRBV18 and TRBJ1-1; no definite D call. The receptor's source is a female donor with ankylosing spondylitis or in good health (not recorded which). The specimen sequenced was blood, either unsorted or a sorted T cell fraction (not recorded which). The CDR3 nucleotides are TGTGCCAGCTCACCATCGTTTGCGAACACTGAAGCTTTCTTT. Translated, it gives CASSPSFANTEAFF.